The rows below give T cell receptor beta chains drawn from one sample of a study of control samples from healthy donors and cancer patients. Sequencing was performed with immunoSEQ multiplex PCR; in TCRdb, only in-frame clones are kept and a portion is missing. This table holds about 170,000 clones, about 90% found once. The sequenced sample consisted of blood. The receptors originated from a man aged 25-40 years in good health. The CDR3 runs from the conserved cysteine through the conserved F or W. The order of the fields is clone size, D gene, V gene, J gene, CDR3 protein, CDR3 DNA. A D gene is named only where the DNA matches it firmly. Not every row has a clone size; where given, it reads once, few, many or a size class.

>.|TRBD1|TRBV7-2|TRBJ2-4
CASSVDRGQNIQYF
TGTGCCAGCAGCGTAGACAGGGGGCAAAACATTCAGTACTTC
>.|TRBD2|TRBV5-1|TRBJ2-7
CASSLALTSGGYEQYF
TGCGCCAGCAGCTTGGCCCTGACTAGCGGGGGTTACGAGCAGTACTTC
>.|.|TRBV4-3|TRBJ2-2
CASSQDLVRLGNTGELFF
TGCGCCAGCAGCCAAGATCTTGTACGACTCGGGAACACCGGGGAGCTGTTTTTT
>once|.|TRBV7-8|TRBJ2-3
CASSLRRAASTDTQYF
TGTGCCAGCAGCTTAAGGAGGGCAGCTAGCACAGATACGCAGTATTTT
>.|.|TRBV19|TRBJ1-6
CASSMSVGSYNSPLHF
TGTGCCAGTAGTATGAGTGTCGGCTCCTATAATTCACCCCTCCACTTT
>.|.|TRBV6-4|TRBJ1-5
CASHPSRDSVGNQPQHF
TGTGCCAGCCATCCGAGCCGGGATTCGGTAGGCAATCAGCCCCAGCATTTT
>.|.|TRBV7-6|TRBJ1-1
CASSAPNTEAFF
TGTGCCAGCAGCGCGCCAAACACTGAAGCTTTCTTT
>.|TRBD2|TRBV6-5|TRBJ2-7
CASHKGLAGSYEQYF
TGTGCCAGCCACAAGGGACTAGCGGGATCCTACGAGCAGTACTTC
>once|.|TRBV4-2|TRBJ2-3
CASSQRTLTDTQYF
TGTGCCAGCAGCCAACGGACCCTCACAGATACGCAGTATTTT
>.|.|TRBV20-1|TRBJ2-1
CSAPYYNEQFF
TGCAGTGCTCCCTACTACAATGAGCAGTTCTTC
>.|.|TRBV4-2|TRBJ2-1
CASSQVSRGTSDNEQFF
TGTGCCAGCAGCCAAGTATCTCGCGGGACGTCGGACAATGAGCAGTTCTTC
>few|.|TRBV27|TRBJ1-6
CASSLDLKSSYNSPLHF
TGTGCCAGCAGTTTAGATCTCAAGAGCTCCTATAATTCACCCCTCCACTTT
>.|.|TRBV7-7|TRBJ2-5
CASSLGGPQETQYF
TGTGCCAGCAGCTTAGGAGGGCCCCAAGAGACCCAGTACTTC
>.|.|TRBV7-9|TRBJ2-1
CASSLGHEQFF
TGTGCCAGCAGCTTAGGGCATGAGCAGTTCTTC
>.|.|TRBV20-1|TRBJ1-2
CSASYPYGYTF
TGCAGTGCTTCCTACCCCTATGGCTACACCTTC
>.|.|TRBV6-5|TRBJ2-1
CASTGGTPQFF
TGTGCCAGCACCGGCGGGACTCCTCAGTTCTTC
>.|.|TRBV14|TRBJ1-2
CASSQNSNSNYGYTF
TGTGCCAGCAGCCAAAACAGTAATTCTAACTATGGCTACACCTTC
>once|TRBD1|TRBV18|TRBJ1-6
CASSFDRVSPLHF
TGTGCCAGCTCATTCGACAGGGTTTCACCCCTCCACTTT
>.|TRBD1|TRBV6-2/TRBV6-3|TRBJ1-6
CASSATTGESSPLHF
TGTGCCAGCAGTGCCACGACAGGGGAAAGTTCACCCCTCCACTTT
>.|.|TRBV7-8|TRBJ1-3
CASSSNTGSGNTIYF
TGTGCCAGCAGCTCGAACACAGGCTCTGGAAACACCATATATTTT
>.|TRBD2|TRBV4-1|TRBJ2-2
CASSQDGSGRANTGELFF
TGCGCCAGCAGCCAAGACGGGAGCGGGAGGGCGAACACCGGGGAGCTGTTTTTT
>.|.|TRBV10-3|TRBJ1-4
CAISEGFNEKLFF
TGTGCCATCAGTGAAGGGTTCAATGAAAAACTGTTTTTT